Sequencing of this T cell receptor beta chain was carried out in a study of regulatory T cells in long-lasting Graves disease. With 2 bases clipped from V and 5 bases from J, the junction kept 6 bases outside the gene matches. This CDR3 contains 15 residues. The germline CDR1 and CDR2 sequences are MNHEY and SVGAGI. Concerning this clonotype itself: This may be a read error, as it is one base from a much larger clone.

Time point meaning: newly diagnosed GD, antithyroid drugs for less than 3 months. PBMCs were the source of the RNA used for TCR sequencing. iRepertoire HTBI primers and Arm-PCR of CDR3 regions built TCR beta libraries. MiXCR, run by TCRdb on the multiplex PCR reads, gives a single entry per CDR3 protein. This sample has 400,000 to 500,000 distinct CDR3 sequences; 16% occur once, and the top ten carry roughly 10%. These sequences were also reported in another study, on T cells in Graves' hyperthyroidism and ophthalmopathy.

This sequence joins TRBV6-5 and TRBJ1-5; 7 bases agree with TRBD1. This sample comprised peripheral blood mononuclear cells (PBMCs), obtained at new diagnosis, from a patient treated with antithyroid drugs. The TCR originated in a young woman with Graves disease. This CDR3 is CASSYLDRADQPQHF. CDR3 DNA: TGTGCCAGCAGTTACCTCGACAGGGCGGATCAGCCCCAGCATTTT.